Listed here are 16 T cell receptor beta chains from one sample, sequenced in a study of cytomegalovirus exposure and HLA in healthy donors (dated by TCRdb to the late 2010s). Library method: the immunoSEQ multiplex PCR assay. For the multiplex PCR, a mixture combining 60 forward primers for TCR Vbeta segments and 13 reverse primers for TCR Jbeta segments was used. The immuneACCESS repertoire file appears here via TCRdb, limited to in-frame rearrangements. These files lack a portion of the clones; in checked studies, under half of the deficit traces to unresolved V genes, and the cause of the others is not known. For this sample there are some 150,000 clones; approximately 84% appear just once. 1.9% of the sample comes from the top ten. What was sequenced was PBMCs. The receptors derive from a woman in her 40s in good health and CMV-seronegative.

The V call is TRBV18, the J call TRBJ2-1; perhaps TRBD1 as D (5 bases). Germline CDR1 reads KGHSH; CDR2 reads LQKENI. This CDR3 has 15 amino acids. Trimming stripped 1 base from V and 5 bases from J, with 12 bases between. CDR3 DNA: TGTGCCAGCTCACCACTAACAGGACACAACAATGAGCAGTTCTTC. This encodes CASSPLTGHNNEQFF.

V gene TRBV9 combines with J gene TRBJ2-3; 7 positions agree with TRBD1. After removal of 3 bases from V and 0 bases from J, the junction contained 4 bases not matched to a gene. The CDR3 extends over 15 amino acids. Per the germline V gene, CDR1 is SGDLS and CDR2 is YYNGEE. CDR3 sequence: CASSAGQSSTDTQYF. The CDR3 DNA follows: TGTGCCAGCAGCGCGGGACAGTCTAGCACAGATACGCAGTATTTT.

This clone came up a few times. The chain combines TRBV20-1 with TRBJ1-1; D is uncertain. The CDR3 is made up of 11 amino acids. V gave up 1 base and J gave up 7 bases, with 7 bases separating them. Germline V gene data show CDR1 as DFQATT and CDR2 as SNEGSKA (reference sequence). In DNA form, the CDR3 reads TGCAGTGCTAGAGGGCCGATTGAAGCTTTCTTT. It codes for CSARGPIEAFF.

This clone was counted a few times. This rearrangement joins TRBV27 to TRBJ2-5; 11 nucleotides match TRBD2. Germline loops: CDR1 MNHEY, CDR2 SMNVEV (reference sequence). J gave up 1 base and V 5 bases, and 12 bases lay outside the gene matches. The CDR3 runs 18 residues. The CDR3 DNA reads TGTGCCAGCAGTCTCCGGACTAGCGGGTACCTCCCCCAAGAGACCCAGTACTTC. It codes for CASSLRTSGYLPQETQYF.

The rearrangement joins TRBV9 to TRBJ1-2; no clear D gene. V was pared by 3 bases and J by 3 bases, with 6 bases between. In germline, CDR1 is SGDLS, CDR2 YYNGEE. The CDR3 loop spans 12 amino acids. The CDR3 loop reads CASSARDYGYTF. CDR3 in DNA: TGTGCCAGCAGCGCCCGGGACTATGGCTACACCTTC. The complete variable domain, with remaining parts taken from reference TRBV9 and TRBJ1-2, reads DSGVTQTPKHLITATGQRVTLRCSPRSGDLSVYWYQQSLDQGLQFLIQYYNGEERAKGNILERFSAQQFPDLHSELNLSSLELGDSALYFCASSARDYGYTFGSGTRLTVV.

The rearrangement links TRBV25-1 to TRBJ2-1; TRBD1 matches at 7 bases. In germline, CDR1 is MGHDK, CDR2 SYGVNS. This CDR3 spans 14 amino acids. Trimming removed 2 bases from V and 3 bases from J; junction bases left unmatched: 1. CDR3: CASSEGTVYNEQFF. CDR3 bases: TGTGCCAGCAGTGAAGGGACAGTCTACAATGAGCAGTTCTTC.

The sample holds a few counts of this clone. CDR3: CASSPIVRIQETQYF. CDR3 nucleotide sequence: TGTGCCAGCAGCCCTATCGTGAGAATACAAGAGACCCAGTACTTC. The J gene is TRBJ2-5, the V gene TRBV7-9; unclear D gene. The CDR3 runs to 15 residues. Germline CDR1 reads SEHNR; CDR2 reads FQNEAQ (reference sequence). With 5 bases removed from V and 2 bases from J, the gap between germline ends came to 15 bases.

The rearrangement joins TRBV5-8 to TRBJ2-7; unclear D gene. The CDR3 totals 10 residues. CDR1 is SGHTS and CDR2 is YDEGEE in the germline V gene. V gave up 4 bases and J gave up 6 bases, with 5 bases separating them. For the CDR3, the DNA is TGTGCCAGCAGCCGTCTCGAGCAGTACTTC. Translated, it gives CASSRLEQYF.

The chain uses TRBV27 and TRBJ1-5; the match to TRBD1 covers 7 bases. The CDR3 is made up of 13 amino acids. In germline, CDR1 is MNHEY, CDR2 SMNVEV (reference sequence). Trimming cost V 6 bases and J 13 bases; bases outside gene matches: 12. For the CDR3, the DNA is TGTGCCAGCAGCCACACACCGGGACAGATACAGCATTTT. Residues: CASSHTPGQIQHF.

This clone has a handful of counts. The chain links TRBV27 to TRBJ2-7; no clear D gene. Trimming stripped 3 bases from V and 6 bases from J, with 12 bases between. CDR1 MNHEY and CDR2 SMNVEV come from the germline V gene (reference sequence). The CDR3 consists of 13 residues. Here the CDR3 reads CASSFESRSEQYF. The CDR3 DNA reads TGTGCCAGCAGTTTTGAGAGCCGGAGCGAGCAGTACTTC.

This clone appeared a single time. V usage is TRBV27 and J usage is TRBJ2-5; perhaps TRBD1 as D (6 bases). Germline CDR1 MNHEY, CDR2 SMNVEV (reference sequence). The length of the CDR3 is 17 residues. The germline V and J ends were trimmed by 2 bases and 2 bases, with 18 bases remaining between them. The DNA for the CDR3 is TGTGCCAGCAGTTTACGTCACAGGGCCAAGGTGCAAGAGACCCAGTACTTC. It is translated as CASSLRHRAKVQETQYF.

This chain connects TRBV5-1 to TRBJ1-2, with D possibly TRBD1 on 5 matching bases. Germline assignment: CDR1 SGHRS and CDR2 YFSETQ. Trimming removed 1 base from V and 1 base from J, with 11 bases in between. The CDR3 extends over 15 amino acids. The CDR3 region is CASSLTPQDNYGYTF. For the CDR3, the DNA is TGCGCCAGCAGCTTGACACCACAGGATAACTATGGCTACACCTTC.

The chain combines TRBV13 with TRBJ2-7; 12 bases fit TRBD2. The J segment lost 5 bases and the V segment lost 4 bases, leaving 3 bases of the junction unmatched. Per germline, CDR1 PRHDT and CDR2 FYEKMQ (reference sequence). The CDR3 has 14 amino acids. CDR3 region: CASSSGLAGDEQYF. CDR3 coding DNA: TGTGCCAGCAGCTCGGGACTAGCGGGTGACGAGCAGTACTTC. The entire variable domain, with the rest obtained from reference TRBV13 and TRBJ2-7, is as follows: AAGVIQSPRHLIKEKRETATLKCYPIPRHDTVYWYQQGPGQDPQFLISFYEKMQSDKGSIPDRFSAQQFSDYHSELNMSSLELGDSALYFCASSSGLAGDEQYFGPGTRLTVT.

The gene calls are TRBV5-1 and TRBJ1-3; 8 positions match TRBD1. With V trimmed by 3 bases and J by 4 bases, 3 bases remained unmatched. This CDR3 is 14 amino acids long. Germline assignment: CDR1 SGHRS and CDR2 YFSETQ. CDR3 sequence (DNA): TGCGCCAGCAGCTCCGGGACAGGAGGAAACACCATATATTTT. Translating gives CASSSGTGGNTIYF.

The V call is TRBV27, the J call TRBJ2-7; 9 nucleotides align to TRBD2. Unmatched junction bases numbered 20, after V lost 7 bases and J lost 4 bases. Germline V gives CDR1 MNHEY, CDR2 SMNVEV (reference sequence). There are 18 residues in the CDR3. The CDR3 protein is CASKPGGTSLLLGYEQYF. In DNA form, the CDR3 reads TGTGCCAGCAAGCCGGGGGGGACTAGCCTCCTACTCGGATACGAGCAGTACTTC.

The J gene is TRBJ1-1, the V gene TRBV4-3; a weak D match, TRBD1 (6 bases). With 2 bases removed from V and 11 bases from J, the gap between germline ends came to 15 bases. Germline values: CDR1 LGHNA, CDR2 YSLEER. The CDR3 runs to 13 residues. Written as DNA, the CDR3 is TGCGCCAGCAGCCAACTAGCGGCAGGGGTGGCTTTCTTT. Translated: CASSQLAAGVAFF.